Listed here are 12 T cell receptor beta chains from one sample, sequenced in a study of PD-1 blockade in mismatch repair-deficient tumors. TCRdb's copy holds only in-frame clones and misses some; the assay was immunoSEQ multiplex PCR. In the table there are under 75,000 clones, about 91% of which are singletons. The sequencing used peripheral blood, collected 52 weeks after starting pembrolizumab. These receptors were obtained from an adult with mismatch repair-deficient cancer.

This chain joins TRBV7-9 and TRBJ2-7, with 7 positions matching TRBD1. The CDR3 covers 15 residues. Per germline, CDR1 SEHNR and CDR2 FQNEAQ (reference sequence). V trimming: 5 bases; J trimming: 0 bases; junction bases outside the gene matches: 7. The CDR3, as DNA: TGTGCCAGCAGCATAAGACAGGGTAGCTCCTACGAGCAGTACTTC. Amino acid sequence: CASSIRQGSSYEQYF.

The V and J genes are TRBV7-8 and TRBJ2-2, with a weak D call TRBD2 (5 bases). This CDR3 spans 15 amino acids. V was shortened by 10 bases and J by 4 bases, with 19 bases between the two germline ends. In germline, CDR1 is SGHVS, CDR2 FQNEAQ. This CDR3 is CANPDPGSSTGELFF. The DNA of the CDR3 is TGTGCCAACCCAGATCCGGGGTCGAGCACCGGGGAGCTGTTTTTT.

The chain carries TRBV5-1 and TRBJ2-7; 8 bases map to TRBD1. Losses at the gene ends were 4 bases for V and 2 bases for J; bases not matched to a gene: 14. The CDR3 consists of 17 residues. Germline lookup yields CDR1 SGHRS and CDR2 YFSETQ. The CDR3 DNA reads as TGCGCCAGCAGCCCCCCGCCCCGGGACAGGCCGCCCTACGAGCAGTACTTC. Its translation: CASSPPPRDRPPYEQYF.

This clone was detected only a few times. Here the CDR3 reads CASSEPGDHTGELFF. The CDR3, as DNA: TGCGCCAGCAGTGAGCCGGGGGACCACACCGGGGAGCTGTTTTTT. V usage is TRBV10-1 and J usage is TRBJ2-2; maybe TRBD2 (6 bases). The V end was cut by 2 bases, the J end by 3 bases, with 10 bases between. The germline gives CDR1 WNHNN, CDR2 SYGVQD (reference sequence). This CDR3 has 15 residues.

The rearrangement links TRBV30 to TRBJ1-1; TRBD1 might be the D (6 bases). Trimming shortened V by 5 bases and J by 1 base, and 8 bases separated the two germline ends. Per germline, CDR1 GTSNPN and CDR2 SVGIG (reference sequence). CDR3 length: 12 amino acids. The CDR3 here is CAWDRQNTEAFF. CDR3 bases: TGTGCCTGGGACAGGCAGAACACTGAAGCTTTCTTT.

The genes are TRBV4-1 and TRBJ2-5; no definite D call. The CDR3 runs to 16 residues. The germline V gene encodes CDR1 MGHRA and CDR2 YSYEKL. V was trimmed by 1 base and J by 2 bases, leaving 14 bases between them. DNA of the CDR3: TGCGCCAGCAGCCAAGCCGGTCGTGCCGGGCAAGAGACCCAGTACTTC. Translation gives CASSQAGRAGQETQYF.

The V call is TRBV27, the J call TRBJ2-1; TRBD2 agrees at 8 bases. In germline, CDR1 is MNHEY, CDR2 SMNVEV (reference sequence). The junction had 7 bases not matched to a gene; V was cut back by 5 bases and J by 10 bases. CDR3 size: 13 residues. For the CDR3, the DNA is TGTGCCAGCAGTCAAATATTAGCGGGAGAGCAGTTCTTC. This codes for CASSQILAGEQFF.

The J gene is TRBJ2-1, the V gene TRBV29-1; D is unresolved. V gave up 3 bases and J gave up 3 bases, with 9 bases separating them. The CDR3 consists of 13 residues. Germline V gene lookup returns CDR1 SQVTM and CDR2 ANQGSEA. The CDR3 DNA reads TGCAGCGTTGATGGATCGTACTACAATGAGCAGTTCTTC. Protein sequence: CSVDGSYYNEQFF.

This clone showed up just once. The chain couples TRBV5-8 to TRBJ2-2; 10 bases are shared with TRBD1. Germline-derived CDR1 and CDR2 are SGHTS and YDEGEE. Germline trimming cut 4 bases from V and 5 bases from J; bases unmatched to any gene: 5. This CDR3 region has 15 residues. In DNA, the CDR3 is TGTGCCAGCAGCCTGGGACAGGGGCAAACCGGGGAGCTGTTTTTT. Amino acids: CASSLGQGQTGELFF.

V is TRBV2 and J is TRBJ1-5; 9 bases agree with TRBD1. This CDR3 spans 15 amino acids. In germline, CDR1 is SNHLY, CDR2 FYNNEI. Trimming at V came to 7 bases and at J to 5 bases, leaving 9 bases not matched to a gene. In DNA form, the CDR3 reads TGTGCCAGCAACCCCGGGACAGGGAGACATCAGCCCCAGCATTTT. Its translation: CASNPGTGRHQPQHF.

The genes are TRBV10-1 and TRBJ1-1; perhaps TRBD1 as D (5 bases). The CDR3 totals 13 residues. The germline gives CDR1 WNHNN, CDR2 SYGVQD (reference sequence). Trimming left V 8 bases short and J 1 base short, with 11 bases between. In DNA form, the CDR3 reads TGCGCCAGCCGGGACCAGGGGAACACTGAAGCTTTCTTT. This encodes CASRDQGNTEAFF.

The chain links TRBV30 to TRBJ2-3; D not resolved. Between the trimmed V and J ends, which lost 4 bases and 1 base, there was a span of 9 bases. The V gene's germline CDR1 is GTSNPN and CDR2 SVGIG (reference sequence). The CDR3 is made up of 13 amino acids. CDR3 in DNA: TGTGCCTGGATGGGTCGGCGCACAGATACGCAGTATTTT. Residues: CAWMGRRTDTQYF. Drawing the rest from reference TRBV30 and TRBJ2-3, the complete variable domain is SQTIHQWPATLVQPVGSPLSLECTVEGTSNPNLYWYRQAAGRGLQLLFYSVGIGQISSEVPQNLSASRPQDRQFILSSKKLLLSDSGFYLCAWMGRRTDTQYFGPGTRLTVL.